The 5 T cell receptor beta chains in this list originate from one sample, sequenced in a study of blood T cell repertoires in COVID-19. The data were produced by immunoSEQ multiplex PCR, yet TCRdb's version contains in-frame clones alone and is incomplete. The table has around 300,000 clones, 70% to 90% seen once; the top ten hold 11%. The sequencing sample was made of peripheral blood. The receptors here all came from a woman in her 70s with acute or convalescent COVID-19.

The chain couples TRBV19 to TRBJ1-2; TRBD1 matches at 8 bases. This CDR3 spans 14 amino acids. CDR1 is LNHDA, CDR2 SQIVND, per germline (reference sequence). The V gene end was trimmed by 6 bases and the J gene end by 2 bases; junction bases not matched to a gene: 5. In DNA form, the CDR3 reads TGTGCCAGTAGGAGGGGACAGGAGAACTATGGCTACACCTTC. Amino acid sequence: CASRRGQENYGYTF.

This clone was detected once. The rearrangement uses TRBV27 and TRBJ2-2; D is possibly TRBD1 (6 bases). CDR1 MNHEY and CDR2 SMNVEV come from the germline V gene (reference sequence). This CDR3 is built from 13 residues. Trimming removed 3 bases at V and 7 bases at J, with 9 bases between. The CDR3 DNA sequence: TGTGCCAGCAGTTTCTCAGGGGTCGGGGAGCTGTTTTTT. Its translation is CASSFSGVGELFF.

This clone has only one observation. This chain uses TRBV12-3 or TRBV12-4 with TRBJ1-1; TRBD1 agrees at 8 bases. J lost 4 bases, V lost 4 bases, and 2 bases had no gene match. The CDR3 is 13 residues long. The CDR3, as DNA: TGTGCCAGCAGTTGGACAGGGCGCACTGAAGCTTTCTTT. Protein: CASSWTGRTEAFF.

The chain uses TRBV15 and TRBJ1-6; D remains unclear. This CDR3 comprises 16 residues. Germline assignment: CDR1 LNHNV and CDR2 YYDKDF (reference sequence). V shed 0 bases and J shed 5 bases, with 11 bases lying between them. CDR3 DNA: TGTGCCACCAGCAGAGATCTTTACAGCAATAATTCACCCCTCCACTTT. It codes for CATSRDLYSNNSPLHF.

V and J are TRBV4-1 and TRBJ2-6; 9 bases are a match to TRBD1. With V trimmed by 4 bases and J by 4 bases, 23 bases remained unmatched. This CDR3 has 22 residues. CDR1 is MGHRA and CDR2 is YSYEKL in the germline V gene. CDR3 sequence reads: CASSPATIPLTGGDSGANVLTF. The CDR3 DNA reads TGCGCCAGCAGCCCAGCCACTATACCTCTGACAGGGGGGGATTCCGGGGCCAACGTCCTGACTTTC.